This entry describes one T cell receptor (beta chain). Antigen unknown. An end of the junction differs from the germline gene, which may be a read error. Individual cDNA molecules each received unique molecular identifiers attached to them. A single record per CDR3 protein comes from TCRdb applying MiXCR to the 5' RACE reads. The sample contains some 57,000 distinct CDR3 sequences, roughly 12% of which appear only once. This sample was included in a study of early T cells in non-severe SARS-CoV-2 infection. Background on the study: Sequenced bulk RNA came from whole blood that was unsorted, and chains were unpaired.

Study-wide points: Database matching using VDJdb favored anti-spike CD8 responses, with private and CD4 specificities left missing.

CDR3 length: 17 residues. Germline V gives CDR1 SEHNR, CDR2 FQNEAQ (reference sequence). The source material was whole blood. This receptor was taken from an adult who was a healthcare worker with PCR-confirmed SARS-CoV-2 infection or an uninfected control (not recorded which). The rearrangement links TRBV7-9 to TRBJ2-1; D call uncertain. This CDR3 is CASSFVPGLNSYNGQFF. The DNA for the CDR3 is TGTGCCAGCAGCTTCGTCCCGGGCCTTAACTCCTACAATGGGCAGTTCTTC.